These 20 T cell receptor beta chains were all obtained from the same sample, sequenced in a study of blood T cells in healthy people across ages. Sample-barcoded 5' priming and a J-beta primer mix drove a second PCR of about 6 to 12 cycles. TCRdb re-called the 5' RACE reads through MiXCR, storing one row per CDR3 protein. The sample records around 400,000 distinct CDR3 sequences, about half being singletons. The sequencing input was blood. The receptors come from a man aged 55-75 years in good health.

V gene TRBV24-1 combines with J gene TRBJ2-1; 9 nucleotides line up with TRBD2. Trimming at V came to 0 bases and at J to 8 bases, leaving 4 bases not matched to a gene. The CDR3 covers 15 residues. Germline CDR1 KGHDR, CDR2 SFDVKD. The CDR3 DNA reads TGTGCCACCAGTGATTTGGGTAGCGGGAGCGATGAGCAGTTCTTC. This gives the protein CATSDLGSGSDEQFF.

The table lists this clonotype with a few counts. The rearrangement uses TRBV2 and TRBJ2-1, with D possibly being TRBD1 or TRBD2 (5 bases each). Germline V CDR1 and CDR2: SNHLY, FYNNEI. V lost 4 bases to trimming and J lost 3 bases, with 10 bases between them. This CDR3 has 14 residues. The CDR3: CASSVRELYNEQFF. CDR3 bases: TGTGCCAGCAGTGTCAGGGAGCTCTACAATGAGCAGTTCTTC.

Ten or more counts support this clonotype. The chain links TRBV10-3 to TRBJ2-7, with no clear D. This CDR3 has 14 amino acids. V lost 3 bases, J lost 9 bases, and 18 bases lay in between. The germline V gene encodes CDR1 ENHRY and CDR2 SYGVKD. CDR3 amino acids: CAISDPREAPTQYF. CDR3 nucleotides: TGTGCCATCAGTGACCCACGTGAGGCGCCGACGCAGTACTTC.

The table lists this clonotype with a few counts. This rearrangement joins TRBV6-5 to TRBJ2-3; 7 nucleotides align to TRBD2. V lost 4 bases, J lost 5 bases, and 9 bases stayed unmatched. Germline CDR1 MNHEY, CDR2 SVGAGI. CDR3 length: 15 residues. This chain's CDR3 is CASSSQAGRRDTQYF. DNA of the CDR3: TGTGCCAGCAGTTCCCAAGCGGGGCGTAGAGATACGCAGTATTTT.

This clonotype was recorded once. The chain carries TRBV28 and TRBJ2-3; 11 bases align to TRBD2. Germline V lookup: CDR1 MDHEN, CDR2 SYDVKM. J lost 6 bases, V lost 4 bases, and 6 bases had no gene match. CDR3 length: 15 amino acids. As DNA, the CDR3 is TGTGCCAGCAGTTGCCTAGCGGGAGGACGGGATACGCAGTATTTT. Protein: CASSCLAGGRDTQYF.

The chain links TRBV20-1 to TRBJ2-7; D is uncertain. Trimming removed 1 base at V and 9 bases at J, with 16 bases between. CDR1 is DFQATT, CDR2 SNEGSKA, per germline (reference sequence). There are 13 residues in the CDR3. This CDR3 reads CSARAVRGLGQYF. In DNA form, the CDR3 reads TGCAGTGCTAGAGCCGTCCGTGGGTTGGGGCAGTACTTC.

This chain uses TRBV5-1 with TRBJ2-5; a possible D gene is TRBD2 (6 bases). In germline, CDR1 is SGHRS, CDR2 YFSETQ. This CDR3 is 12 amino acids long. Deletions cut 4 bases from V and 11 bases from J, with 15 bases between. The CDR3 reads CASSPWGEAQYF. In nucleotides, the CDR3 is TGCGCCAGCAGCCCCTGGGGGGAAGCGCAGTACTTC.

The CDR3 region is CANKGTDSYNEQFF. As DNA, the CDR3 is TGTGCCAACAAAGGGACAGATTCCTACAATGAGCAGTTCTTC. This chain joins TRBV28 and TRBJ2-1; 7 nucleotides align to TRBD1. The CDR3 runs 14 residues. Germline lookup yields CDR1 MDHEN and CDR2 SYDVKM. V lost 10 bases to trimming and J lost 1 base; unmatched junction nucleotides: 7. The variable domain in full, completed from reference TRBV28 and TRBJ2-1, reads DVKVTQSSRYLVKRTGEKVFLECVQDMDHENMFWYRQDPGLGLRLIYFSYDVKMKEKGDIPEGYSVSREKKERFSLILESASTNQTSMYLCANKGTDSYNEQFFGPGTRLTVL.

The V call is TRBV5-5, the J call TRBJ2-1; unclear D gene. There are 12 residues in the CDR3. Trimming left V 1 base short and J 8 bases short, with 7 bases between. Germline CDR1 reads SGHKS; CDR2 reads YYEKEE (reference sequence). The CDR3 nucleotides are TGTGCCAGCAGCTTGTATGTTGATGAGCAGTTCTTC. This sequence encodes CASSLYVDEQFF.

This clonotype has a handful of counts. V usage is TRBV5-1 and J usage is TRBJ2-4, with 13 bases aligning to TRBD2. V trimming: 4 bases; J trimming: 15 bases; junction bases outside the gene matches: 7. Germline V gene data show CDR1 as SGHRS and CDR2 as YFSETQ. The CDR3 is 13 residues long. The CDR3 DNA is TGCGCCAGCAGCCCGGGGACTAGCGGGATCGGGTACTTC. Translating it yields CASSPGTSGIGYF.

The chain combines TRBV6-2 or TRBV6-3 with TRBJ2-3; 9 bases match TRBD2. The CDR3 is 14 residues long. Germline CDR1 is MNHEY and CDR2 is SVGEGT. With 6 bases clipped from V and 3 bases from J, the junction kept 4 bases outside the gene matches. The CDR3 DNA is TGTGCCAGCAGGTCCGCGGGGGGGACAGATACGCAGTATTTT. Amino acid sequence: CASRSAGGTDTQYF.

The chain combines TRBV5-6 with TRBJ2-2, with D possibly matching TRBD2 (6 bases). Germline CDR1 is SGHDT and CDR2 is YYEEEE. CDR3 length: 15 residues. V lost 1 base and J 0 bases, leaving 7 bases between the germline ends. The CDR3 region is CASSLRGTNTGELFF. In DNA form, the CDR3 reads TGTGCCAGCAGCTTGCGGGGGACGAACACCGGGGAGCTGTTTTTT.

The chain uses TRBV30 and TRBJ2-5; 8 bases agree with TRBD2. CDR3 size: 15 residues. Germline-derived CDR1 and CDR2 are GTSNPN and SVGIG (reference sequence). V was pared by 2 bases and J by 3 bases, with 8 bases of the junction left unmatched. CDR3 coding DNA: TGTGCCTGGAGTCGATCGGGGCGGGGGGAAGAGACCCAGTACTTC. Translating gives CAWSRSGRGEETQYF. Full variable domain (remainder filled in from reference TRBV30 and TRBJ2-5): SQTIHQWPATLVQPVGSPLSLECTVEGTSNPNLYWYRQAAGRGLQLLFYSVGIGQISSEVPQNLSASRPQDRQFILSSKKLLLSDSGFYLCAWSRSGRGEETQYFGPGTRLLVL.

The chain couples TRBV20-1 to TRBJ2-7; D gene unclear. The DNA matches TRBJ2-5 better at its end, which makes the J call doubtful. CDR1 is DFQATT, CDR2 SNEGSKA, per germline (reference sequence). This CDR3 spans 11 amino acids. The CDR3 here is CSASPPGTQYF. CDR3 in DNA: TGCAGTGCTAGCCCGCCGGGGACCCAGTACTTC.

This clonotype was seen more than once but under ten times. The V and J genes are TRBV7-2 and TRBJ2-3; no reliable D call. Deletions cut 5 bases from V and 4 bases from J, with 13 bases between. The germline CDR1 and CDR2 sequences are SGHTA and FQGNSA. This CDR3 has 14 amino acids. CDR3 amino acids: CASSQPMRPDTQYF. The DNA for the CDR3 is TGTGCCAGCAGCCAACCGATGCGCCCAGATACGCAGTATTTT.

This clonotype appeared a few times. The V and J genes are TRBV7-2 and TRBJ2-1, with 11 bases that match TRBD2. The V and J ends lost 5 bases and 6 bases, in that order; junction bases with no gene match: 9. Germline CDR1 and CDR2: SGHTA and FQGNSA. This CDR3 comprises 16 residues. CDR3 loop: CASSPTSGSSGNEQFF. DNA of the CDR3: TGTGCCAGCAGCCCTACTAGCGGGAGCTCCGGCAATGAGCAGTTCTTC.

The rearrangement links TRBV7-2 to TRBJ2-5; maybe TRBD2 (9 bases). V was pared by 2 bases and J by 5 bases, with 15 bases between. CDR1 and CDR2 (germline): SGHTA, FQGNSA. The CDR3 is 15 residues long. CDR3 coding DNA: TGTGCCAGCAGCTTAAGCGGGAGGACAGGGGAGACCCAGTACTTC. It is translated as CASSLSGRTGETQYF.

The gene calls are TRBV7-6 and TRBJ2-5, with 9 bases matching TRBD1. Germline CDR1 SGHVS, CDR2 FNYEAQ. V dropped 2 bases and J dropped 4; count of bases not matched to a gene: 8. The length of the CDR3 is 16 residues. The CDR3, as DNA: TGTGCCAGCAGCTTACTAGGACAGGGGTACGGAGAGACCCAGTACTTC. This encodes CASSLLGQGYGETQYF.

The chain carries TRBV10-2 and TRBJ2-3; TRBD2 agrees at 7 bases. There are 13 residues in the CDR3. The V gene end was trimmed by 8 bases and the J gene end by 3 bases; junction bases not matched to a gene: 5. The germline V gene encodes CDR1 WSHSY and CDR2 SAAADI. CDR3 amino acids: CASWGGETDTQYF. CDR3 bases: TGCGCCAGCTGGGGGGGGGAAACAGATACGCAGTATTTT.

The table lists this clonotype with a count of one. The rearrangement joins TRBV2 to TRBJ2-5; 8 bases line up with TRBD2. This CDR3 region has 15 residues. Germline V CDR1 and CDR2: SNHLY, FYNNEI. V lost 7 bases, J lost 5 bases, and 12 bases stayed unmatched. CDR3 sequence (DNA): TGTGCCAGCACCCAAGGGCGGGGGGCTCCTGAGACCCAGTACTTC. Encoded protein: CASTQGRGAPETQYF. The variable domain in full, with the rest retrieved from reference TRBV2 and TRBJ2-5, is EPEVTQTPSHQVTQMGQEVILRCVPISNHLYFYWYRQILGQKVEFLVSFYNNEISEKSEIFDDQFSVERPDGSNFTLKIRSTKLEDSAMYFCASTQGRGAPETQYFGPGTRLLVL.